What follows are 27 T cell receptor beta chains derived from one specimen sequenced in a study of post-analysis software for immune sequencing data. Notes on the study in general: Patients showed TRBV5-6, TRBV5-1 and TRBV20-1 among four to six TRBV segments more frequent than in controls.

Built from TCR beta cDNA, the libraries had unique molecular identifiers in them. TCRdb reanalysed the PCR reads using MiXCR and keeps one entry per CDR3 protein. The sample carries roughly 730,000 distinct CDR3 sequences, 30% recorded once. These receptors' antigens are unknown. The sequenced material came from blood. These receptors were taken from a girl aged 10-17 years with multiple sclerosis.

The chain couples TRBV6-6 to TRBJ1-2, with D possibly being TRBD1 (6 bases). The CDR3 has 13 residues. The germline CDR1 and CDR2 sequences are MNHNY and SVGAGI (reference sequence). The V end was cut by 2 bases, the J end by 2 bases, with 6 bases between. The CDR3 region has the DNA TGTGCCAGCAGTTACCAGGGGAACTATGGCTACACCTTC. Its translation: CASSYQGNYGYTF.

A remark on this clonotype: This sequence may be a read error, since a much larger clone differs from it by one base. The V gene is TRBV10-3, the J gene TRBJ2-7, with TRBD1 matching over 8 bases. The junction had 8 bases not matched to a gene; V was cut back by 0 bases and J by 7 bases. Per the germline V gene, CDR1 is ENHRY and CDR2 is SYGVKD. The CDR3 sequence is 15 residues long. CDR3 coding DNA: TGTGCCATCAGTGAGTCGAGACAGGGGTACAATGAGCAGTACTTC. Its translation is CAISESRQGYNEQYF.

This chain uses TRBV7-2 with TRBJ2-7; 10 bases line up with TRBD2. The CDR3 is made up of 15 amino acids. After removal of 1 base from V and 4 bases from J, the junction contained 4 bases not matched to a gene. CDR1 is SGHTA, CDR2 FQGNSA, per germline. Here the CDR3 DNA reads TGTGCCAGCAGCTTAGTACTAGCGGGGCGGTACGAGCAGTACTTC. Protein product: CASSLVLAGRYEQYF.

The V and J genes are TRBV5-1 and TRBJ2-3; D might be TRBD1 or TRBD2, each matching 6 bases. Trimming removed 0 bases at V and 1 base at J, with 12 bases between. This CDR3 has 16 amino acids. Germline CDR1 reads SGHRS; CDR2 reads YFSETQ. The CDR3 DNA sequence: TGCGCCAGCAGCTTGGAGGGGGACTCAGGCACAGATACGCAGTATTTT. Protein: CASSLEGDSGTDTQYF.

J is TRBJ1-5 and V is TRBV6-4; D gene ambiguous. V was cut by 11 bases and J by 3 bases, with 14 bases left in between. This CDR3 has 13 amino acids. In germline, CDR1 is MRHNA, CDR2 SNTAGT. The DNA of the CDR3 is TGTGCCGGCTCAGGCGGGGACAATCAGCCCCAGCATTTT. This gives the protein CAGSGGDNQPQHF.

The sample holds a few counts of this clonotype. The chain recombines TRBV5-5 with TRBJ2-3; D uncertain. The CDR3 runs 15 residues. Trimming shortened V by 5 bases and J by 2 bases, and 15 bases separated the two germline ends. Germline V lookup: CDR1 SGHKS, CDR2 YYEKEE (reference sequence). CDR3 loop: CASRLLSPPTDTQYF. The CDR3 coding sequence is TGTGCCAGCAGGCTTCTCTCGCCCCCCACAGATACGCAGTATTTT.

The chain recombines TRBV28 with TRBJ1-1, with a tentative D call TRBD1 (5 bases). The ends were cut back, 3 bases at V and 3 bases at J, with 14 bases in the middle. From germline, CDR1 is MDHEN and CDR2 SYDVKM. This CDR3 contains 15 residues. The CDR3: CASSLSRELYTEAFF. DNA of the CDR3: TGTGCCAGCAGTTTGAGCAGGGAGTTGTACACTGAAGCTTTCTTT.

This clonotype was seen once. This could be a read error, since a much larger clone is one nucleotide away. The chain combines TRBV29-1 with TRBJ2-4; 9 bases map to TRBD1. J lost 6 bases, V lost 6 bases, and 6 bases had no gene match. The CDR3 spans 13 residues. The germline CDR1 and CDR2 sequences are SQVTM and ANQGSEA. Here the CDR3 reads CSVGQGLRNIQYF. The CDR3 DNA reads TGCAGCGTCGGACAGGGGCTGAGAAACATTCAGTACTTC. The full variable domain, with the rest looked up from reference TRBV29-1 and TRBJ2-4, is SAVISQKPSRDICQRGTSLTIQCQVDSQVTMMFWYRQQPGQSLTLIATANQGSEATYESGFVIDKFPISRPNLTFSTLTVSNMSPEDSSIYLCSVGQGLRNIQYFGAGTRLSVL.

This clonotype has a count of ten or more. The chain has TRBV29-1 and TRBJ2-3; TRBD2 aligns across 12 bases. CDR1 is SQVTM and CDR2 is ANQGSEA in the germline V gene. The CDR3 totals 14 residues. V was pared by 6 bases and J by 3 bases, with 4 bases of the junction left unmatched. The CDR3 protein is CSVRTSGITDTQYF. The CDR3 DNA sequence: TGCAGCGTCCGGACTAGCGGGATAACAGATACGCAGTATTTT.

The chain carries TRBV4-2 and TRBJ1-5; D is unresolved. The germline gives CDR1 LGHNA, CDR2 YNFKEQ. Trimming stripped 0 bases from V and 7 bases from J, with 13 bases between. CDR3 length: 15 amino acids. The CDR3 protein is CASSQDAGVGQPQHF. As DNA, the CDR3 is TGTGCCAGCAGCCAAGATGCCGGGGTCGGACAGCCCCAGCATTTT.

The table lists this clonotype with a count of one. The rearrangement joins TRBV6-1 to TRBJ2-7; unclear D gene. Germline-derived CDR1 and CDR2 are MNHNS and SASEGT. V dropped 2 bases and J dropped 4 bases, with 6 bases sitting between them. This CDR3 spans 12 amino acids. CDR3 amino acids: CASSEPGYEQYF. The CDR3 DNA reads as TGTGCCAGCAGTGAACCCGGATACGAGCAGTACTTC.

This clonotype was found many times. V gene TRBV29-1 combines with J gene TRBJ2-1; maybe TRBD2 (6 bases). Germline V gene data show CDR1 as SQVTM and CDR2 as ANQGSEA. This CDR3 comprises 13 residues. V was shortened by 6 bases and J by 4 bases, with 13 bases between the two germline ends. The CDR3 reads CSVFSGAYNEQFF. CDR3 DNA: TGCAGCGTCTTTAGCGGAGCATACAATGAGCAGTTCTTC.

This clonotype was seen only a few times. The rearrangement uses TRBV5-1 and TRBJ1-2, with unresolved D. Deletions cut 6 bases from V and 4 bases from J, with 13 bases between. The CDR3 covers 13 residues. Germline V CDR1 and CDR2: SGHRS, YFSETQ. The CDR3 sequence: CASTPAVGYGYTF. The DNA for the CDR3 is TGCGCCAGCACTCCCGCGGTAGGCTATGGCTACACCTTC.

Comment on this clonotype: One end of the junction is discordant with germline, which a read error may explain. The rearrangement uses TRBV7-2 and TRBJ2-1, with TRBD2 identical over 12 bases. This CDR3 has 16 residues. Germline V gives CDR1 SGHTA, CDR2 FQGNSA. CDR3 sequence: CATSPTSGSRYNEQFF. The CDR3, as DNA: TGTGCCACCAGCCCGACTAGCGGGAGTAGGTACAATGAGCAGTTCTTC.

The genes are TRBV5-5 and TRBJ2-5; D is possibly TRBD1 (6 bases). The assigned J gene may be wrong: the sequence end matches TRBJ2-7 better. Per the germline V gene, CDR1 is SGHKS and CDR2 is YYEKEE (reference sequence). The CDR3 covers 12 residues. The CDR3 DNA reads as TGTGCCAGCTTCAACAGGGACGACGAGCAGTACTTC. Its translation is CASFNRDDEQYF.

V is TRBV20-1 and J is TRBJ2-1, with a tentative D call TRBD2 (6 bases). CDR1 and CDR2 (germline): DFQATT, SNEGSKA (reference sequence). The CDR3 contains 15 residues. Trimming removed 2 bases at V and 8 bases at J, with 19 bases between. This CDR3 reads CSARPGTRLDYEQFF. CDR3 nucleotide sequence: TGCAGTGCTAGACCCGGGACCCGACTAGACTATGAGCAGTTCTTC.

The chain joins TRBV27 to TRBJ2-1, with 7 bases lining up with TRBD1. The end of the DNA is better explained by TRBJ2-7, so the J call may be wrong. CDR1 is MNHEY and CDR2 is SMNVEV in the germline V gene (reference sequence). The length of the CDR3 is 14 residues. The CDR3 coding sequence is TGTGCCAGCAGTTTATCGCGCAGGGGGATCGAGCAGTACTTC. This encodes CASSLSRRGIEQYF.

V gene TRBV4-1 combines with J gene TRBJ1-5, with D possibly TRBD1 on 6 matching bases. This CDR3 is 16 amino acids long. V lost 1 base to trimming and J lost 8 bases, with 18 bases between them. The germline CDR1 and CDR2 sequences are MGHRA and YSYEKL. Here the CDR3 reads CASSQVPYRAGEPQHF. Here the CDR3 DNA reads TGCGCCAGCAGCCAAGTTCCGTACAGGGCAGGGGAGCCCCAGCATTTT.

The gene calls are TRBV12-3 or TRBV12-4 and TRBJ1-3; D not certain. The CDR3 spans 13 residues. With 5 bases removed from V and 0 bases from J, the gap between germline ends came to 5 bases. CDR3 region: CASSVNSGNTIYF. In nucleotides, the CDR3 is TGTGCCAGCAGTGTAAACTCTGGAAACACCATATATTTT.

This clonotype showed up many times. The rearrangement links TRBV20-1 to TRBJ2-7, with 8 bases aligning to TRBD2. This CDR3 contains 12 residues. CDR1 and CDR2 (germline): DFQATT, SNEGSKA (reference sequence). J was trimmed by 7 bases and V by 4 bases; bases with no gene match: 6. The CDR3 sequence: CSATPLAGEQYF. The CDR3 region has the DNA TGCAGTGCTACTCCCTTAGCGGGGGAGCAGTACTTC.

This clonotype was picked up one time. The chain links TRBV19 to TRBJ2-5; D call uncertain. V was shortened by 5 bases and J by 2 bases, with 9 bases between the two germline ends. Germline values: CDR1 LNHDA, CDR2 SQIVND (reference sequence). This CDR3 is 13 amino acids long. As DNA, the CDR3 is TGTGCCAGTAGTCCCCAGGATCAAGAGACCCAGTACTTC. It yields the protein CASSPQDQETQYF.

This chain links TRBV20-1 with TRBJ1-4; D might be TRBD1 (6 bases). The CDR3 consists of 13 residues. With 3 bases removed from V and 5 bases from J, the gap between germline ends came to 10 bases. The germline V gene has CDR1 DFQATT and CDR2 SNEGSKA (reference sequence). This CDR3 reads CSASRDKNEKLFF. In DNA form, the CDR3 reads TGCAGTGCTAGCCGGGACAAAAATGAAAAACTGTTTTTT.

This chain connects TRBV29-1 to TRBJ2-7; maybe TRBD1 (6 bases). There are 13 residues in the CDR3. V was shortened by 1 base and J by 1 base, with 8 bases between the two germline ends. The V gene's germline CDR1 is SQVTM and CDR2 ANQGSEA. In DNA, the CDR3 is TGCAGCGTTGAAGCAGGGGTATCCTACGAGCAGTACTTC. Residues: CSVEAGVSYEQYF.

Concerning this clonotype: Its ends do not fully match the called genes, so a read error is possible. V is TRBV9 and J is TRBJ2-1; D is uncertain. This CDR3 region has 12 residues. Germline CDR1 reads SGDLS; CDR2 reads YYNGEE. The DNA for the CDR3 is TGTACCAGCAGCGTCAGGCTCTGGGAGCAGTTCTTC. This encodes CTSSVRLWEQFF.

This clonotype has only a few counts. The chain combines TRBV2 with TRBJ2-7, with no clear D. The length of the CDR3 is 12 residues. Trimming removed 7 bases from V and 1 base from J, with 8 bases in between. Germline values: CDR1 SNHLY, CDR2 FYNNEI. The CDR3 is CASKKVSYEQYF. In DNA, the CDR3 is TGTGCCAGCAAGAAGGTATCCTACGAGCAGTACTTC.

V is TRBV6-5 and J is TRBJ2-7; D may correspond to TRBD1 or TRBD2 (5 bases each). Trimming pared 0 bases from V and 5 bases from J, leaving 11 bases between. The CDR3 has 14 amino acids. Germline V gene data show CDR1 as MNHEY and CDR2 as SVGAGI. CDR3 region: CASSYSTGTHEQYF. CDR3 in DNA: TGTGCCAGCAGTTACTCGACCGGGACCCACGAGCAGTACTTC.

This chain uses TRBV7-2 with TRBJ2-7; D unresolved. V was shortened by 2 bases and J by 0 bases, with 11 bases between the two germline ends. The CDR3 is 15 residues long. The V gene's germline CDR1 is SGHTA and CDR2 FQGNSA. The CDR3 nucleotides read TGTGCCAGCAGCTTATTAGGTATAAGCTCCTACGAGCAGTACTTC. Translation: CASSLLGISSYEQYF. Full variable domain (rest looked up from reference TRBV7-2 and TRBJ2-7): GAGVSQSPSNKVTEKGKDVELRCDPISGHTALYWYRQSLGQGLEFLIYFQGNSAPDKSGLPSDRFSAERTGGSVSTLTIQRTQQEDSAVYLCASSLLGISSYEQYFGPGTRLTVT.